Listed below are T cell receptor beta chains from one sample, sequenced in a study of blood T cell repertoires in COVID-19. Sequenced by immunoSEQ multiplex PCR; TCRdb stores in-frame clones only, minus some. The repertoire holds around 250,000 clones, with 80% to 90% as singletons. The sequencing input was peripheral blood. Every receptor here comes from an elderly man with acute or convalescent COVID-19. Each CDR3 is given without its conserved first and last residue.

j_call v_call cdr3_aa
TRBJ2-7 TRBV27 ASSVGTGDEQY
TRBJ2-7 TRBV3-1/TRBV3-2 ASSPGTSGGGPYEQY
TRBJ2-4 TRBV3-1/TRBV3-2 ASSQGASGGVAKNIQY
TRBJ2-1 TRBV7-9 ASSLDVGGTSYNEQF
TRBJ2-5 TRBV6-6 ASSFLEGHETQY
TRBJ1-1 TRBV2 ASTDRRNTEAF
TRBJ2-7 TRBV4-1 ASSQTSGSPYEQY
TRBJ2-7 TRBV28 ASSLTVREQY
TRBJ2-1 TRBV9 ASSARDFSYNEQF
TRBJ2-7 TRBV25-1 ASSLIADSEQY
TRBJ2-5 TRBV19 ASSSRDQETQY
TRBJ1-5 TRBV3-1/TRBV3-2 ASSQGSGENQPQH
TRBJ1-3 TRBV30 AWSRDSPGNTIY
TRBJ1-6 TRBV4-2 ASSQDWQGGSPLH
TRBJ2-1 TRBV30 AWTAGTSGNNEQF
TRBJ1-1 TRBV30 ASLRGTEAF
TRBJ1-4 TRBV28 ASSSRGGVEKLF
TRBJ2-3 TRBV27 ATRLAGTDTQY
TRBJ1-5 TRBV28 AILPAGGWNQPQH
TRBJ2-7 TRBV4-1 ASSQVPGAPNEQY
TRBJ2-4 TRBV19 ASSIRSSGSKGKNIQY
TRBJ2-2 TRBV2 ASHRRDYGELF
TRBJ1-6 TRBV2 ASRAGQIYNSPLH
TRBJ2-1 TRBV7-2 ASSLYRGSGGYNEQF
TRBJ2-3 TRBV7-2 ASSLVGGRFTDTQY
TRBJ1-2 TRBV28 ASSGDRPYGYT
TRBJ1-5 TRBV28 ASSPPTANNQPQH